These 17 T cell receptor beta chains originate from one sample sequenced in a study of blood T cells in healthy people across ages. For the second PCR, which ran for about 6 to 11 cycles, a sample-barcoded 5' primer and a J-beta primer mix were used. MiXCR, run by TCRdb on the 5' RACE reads, gives a single entry per CDR3 protein. This sample has more than 1,000,000 distinct CDR3 sequences, with roughly 24% found just once. The data were also submitted as part of a second study, on T cells of mothers and their children.

Input material: blood. These receptors were taken from a girl aged 2 to 10 in good health.

The V and J genes are TRBV12-5 and TRBJ1-1; 8 bases match TRBD1. The CDR3 has 18 residues. Per the germline V gene, CDR1 is LGHNT and CDR2 is FRNRAP. J lost 4 bases, V lost 6 bases, and 19 bases had no gene match. CDR3 residues: CASGFGIPKDRESTEAFF. CDR3 in DNA: TGTGCTAGTGGCTTTGGTATCCCAAAGGACAGGGAGAGCACTGAAGCTTTCTTT.

A word on this clonotype: Germline and junction disagree at one end, which may indicate a read error. J is TRBJ2-7 and V is TRBV28; 11 bases are shared with TRBD1. CDR1 and CDR2 (germline): MDHEN, SYDVKM. CDR3 size: 16 residues. For the CDR3, the DNA is TGTGCCAGCAGCTTATGGGGGACAGGGGGTCCCTACGAGCAGTACTTC. Protein sequence: CASSLWGTGGPYEQYF.

This chain uses TRBV29-1 with TRBJ2-5, with D perhaps TRBD2 (5 bases). The CDR3 spans 13 residues. Germline CDR1 SQVTM, CDR2 ANQGSEA. CDR3 region: CSVRHRLTETQYF. The CDR3 nucleotides read TGCAGTGTTCGACACAGACTAACAGAGACCCAGTACTTC.

This chain joins TRBV7-3 and TRBJ2-7, with D perhaps matching TRBD2 (7 bases). The CDR3 contains 14 residues. Germline V lookup: CDR1 SGHTA, CDR2 FQGTGA. Trimming left V 5 bases short and J 4 bases short, with 15 bases between. CDR3 coding DNA: TGTGCCAGCAGCGCCAAGGGAGGGGGTTACGAGCAGTACTTC. Amino acids: CASSAKGGGYEQYF.

This clonotype appeared a few times. This chain joins TRBV11-3 and TRBJ1-2; TRBD1 is a possible D gene (6 bases). The V gene lost 3 bases and the J gene lost 8 bases, with 13 bases spanning the gap. Germline CDR1 is SGHNT and CDR2 is YENEEA. The CDR3 spans 13 residues. The CDR3 nucleotides are TGTGCCAGCAGCTTTTCAGGGGCGCGAGGCTACACCTTC. It specifies CASSFSGARGYTF.

V gene TRBV5-8 combines with J gene TRBJ2-7, with D unclear. CDR1 is SGHTS, CDR2 YDEGEE, per germline. This CDR3 has 13 amino acids. V was shortened by 7 bases and J by 2 bases, with 13 bases between the two germline ends. The CDR3 is CASRPYEPYEQYF. CDR3 sequence (DNA): TGTGCCAGCCGCCCATACGAACCCTACGAGCAGTACTTC.

About this clonotype: A read error is possible here, since a much larger clone lies one base away. The chain uses TRBV11-2 and TRBJ2-5; possibly TRBD2 for D (6 bases). The end of the DNA fits TRBJ2-1 better, so the J call may be wrong. This CDR3 has 16 amino acids. Germline V gene lookup returns CDR1 SGHAT and CDR2 FQNNGV. The CDR3 bases are TGTGCCAGCAGCTTATCCGCCGGGACTCTCCCGGATGAGCAGTTCTTC. This translates into CASSLSAGTLPDEQFF.

This sequence joins TRBV6-6 and TRBJ1-2; unclear D gene. This CDR3 is built from 13 residues. V was trimmed by 4 bases and J by 8 bases, leaving 14 bases between them. Germline CDR1 is MNHNY and CDR2 is SVGAGI (reference sequence). The CDR3 loop is CASSWEGGFGYTF. The DNA of the CDR3 is TGTGCCAGCAGTTGGGAGGGAGGGTTCGGCTACACCTTC.

The CDR3: CASSPTGLPGSYEQYF. As DNA, the CDR3 is TGTGCCAGCAGCCCCACCGGACTCCCGGGCTCCTACGAGCAGTACTTC. The gene calls are TRBV9 and TRBJ2-7, with a weak D call TRBD2 (5 bases). The germline V gene has CDR1 SGDLS and CDR2 YYNGEE. Trimming left V 4 bases short and J 0 bases short, with 17 bases between. The CDR3 is 16 amino acids.

The chain joins TRBV11-2 to TRBJ1-1; no definite D call. Germline lookup yields CDR1 SGHAT and CDR2 FQNNGV. CDR3 length: 15 residues. Between the trimmed V and J ends, which lost 11 bases and 8 bases, there was a span of 27 bases. As DNA, the CDR3 is TGTGCCTCCATCGGATTGGGTGCTGGATATCGCGAAGCTTTCTTT. Its translation: CASIGLGAGYREAFF.

There are a few counts of this clonotype. The chain combines TRBV7-9 with TRBJ1-3; D perhaps matches TRBD1 (5 bases). This CDR3 region has 16 residues. V lost 7 bases, J lost 3 bases, and 19 bases lay in between. Germline loops: CDR1 SEHNR, CDR2 FQNEAQ (reference sequence). CDR3 DNA: TGTGCCAGCAACCCCATTGGACAAGAGAGTGGAAACACCATATATTTT. It codes for CASNPIGQESGNTIYF.

This clonotype has a handful of counts. The rearrangement joins TRBV5-1 to TRBJ1-5; tentatively, D is TRBD1 (6 bases). Germline values: CDR1 SGHRS, CDR2 YFSETQ. The CDR3 loop spans 15 amino acids. Trimming shortened V by 0 bases and J by 7 bases, and 14 bases separated the two germline ends. CDR3 in amino acids: CASSLVGGIEQPQHF. DNA for the CDR3: TGCGCCAGCAGCTTGGTAGGGGGGATTGAACAGCCCCAGCATTTT.

The sample holds a few counts of this clonotype. The genes are TRBV12-3 or TRBV12-4 and TRBJ2-7, with D perhaps TRBD1 (5 bases). V lost 5 bases to trimming and J lost 4 bases, with 18 bases between them. CDR3 length equals 15 residues. The chain's CDR3 is CASSPTGQGFYEQYF. In DNA form, the CDR3 reads TGTGCCAGCAGTCCCACCGGACAAGGGTTTTACGAGCAGTACTTC.

The V and J genes are TRBV20-1 and TRBJ2-1; D possibly matches TRBD1 or TRBD2 (5 bases each). Deletions cut 0 bases from V and 5 bases from J, with 11 bases between. CDR1 and CDR2 (germline): DFQATT, SNEGSKA (reference sequence). The CDR3 runs to 14 residues. This CDR3 is CSAREGVGNNEQFF. The CDR3 bases are TGCAGTGCTAGAGAGGGGGTCGGTAACAATGAGCAGTTCTTC.

The sample holds a few counts of this clonotype. The J gene is TRBJ2-5, the V gene TRBV12-3 or TRBV12-4; a possible D gene is TRBD1 (6 bases). Deletions cut 8 bases from V and 0 bases from J, with 10 bases between. The CDR3 has 13 residues. The DNA for the CDR3 is TGTGCCAGCGCAGGGGCCTACCAAGAGACCCAGTACTTC. Its translation is CASAGAYQETQYF.

The chain is built from TRBV10-3 and TRBJ2-7; D might be TRBD1 (6 bases). The V gene's germline CDR1 is ENHRY and CDR2 SYGVKD. The CDR3 has 14 residues. Trimming took off 3 bases at V and 3 bases at J, with 12 bases between the two ends. The CDR3 here is CAISEGGEGYEQYF. The CDR3 bases are TGTGCCATCAGTGAAGGGGGAGAAGGCTACGAGCAGTACTTC.

The chain employs TRBV12-3 or TRBV12-4 and TRBJ1-4; TRBD1 agrees at 7 bases. The CDR3 is 14 residues long. V lost 6 bases to trimming and J lost 8 bases; unmatched junction nucleotides: 9. The CDR3 reads CASRGQRDSEKLFF. The DNA of the CDR3 is TGTGCCAGCAGGGGCCAGAGGGACAGCGAAAAACTGTTTTTT.